One sample yielded the 17 T cell receptor beta chains listed below, sequenced in a study of blood T cell repertoires in COVID-19. TCRdb's copy holds only in-frame clones and misses some; the assay was immunoSEQ multiplex PCR. The sample has around 300,000 clones; about 90% are singletons. Sequencing was carried out using PBMCs or T cells enriched from blood (not recorded which). The source is a man under 40 who had recovered from COVID-19.

The chain carries TRBV4-2 and TRBJ1-3; D not certain. This CDR3 is 12 amino acids long. Germline V lookup: CDR1 LGHNA, CDR2 YNFKEQ. Trimming removed 4 bases at V and 4 bases at J, with 5 bases between. The CDR3 region is CASSRLGNTIYF. The CDR3 DNA is TGTGCCAGCAGCCGGCTCGGAAACACCATATATTTT.

The CDR3, as DNA: TGTGCCAGCAGCAAAGACAGGACTACGAACACCGGGGAGCTGTTTTTT. Translated, it gives CASSKDRTTNTGELFF. This chain connects TRBV21-1 to TRBJ2-2; the DNA was not compared with TRBD2, the D call given in the table. TRBV21-1 is assigned pseudogene status. CDR3 length: 16 amino acids.

The chain employs TRBV11-2 and TRBJ2-1, with 10 bases lining up with TRBD1. Per germline, CDR1 SGHAT and CDR2 FQNNGV. Trimming at V came to 3 bases and at J to 6 bases, leaving 2 bases not matched to a gene. The CDR3 is 14 residues long. CDR3 bases: TGTGCCAGCAGCTTGGGACAGGGGAGCAATGAGCAGTTCTTC. Translated: CASSLGQGSNEQFF.

The chain carries TRBV7-9 and TRBJ1-5; 9 bases fit TRBD1. From germline, CDR1 is SEHNR and CDR2 FQNEAQ (reference sequence). The CDR3 is made up of 15 amino acids. V lost 2 bases to trimming and J lost 8 bases; unmatched junction nucleotides: 7. The CDR3 here is CASSLLGTGNEPQHF. The CDR3 nucleotides are TGTGCCAGCAGCTTACTGGGGACAGGGAACGAGCCCCAGCATTTT. The whole variable domain, remainder taken from reference TRBV7-9 and TRBJ1-5, is DTGVSQNPRHKITKRGQNVTFRCDPISEHNRLYWYRQTLGQGPEFLTYFQNEAQLEKSRLLSDRFSAERPKGSFSTLEIQRTEQGDSAMYLCASSLLGTGNEPQHFGDGTRLSIL.

In this sample, this clone turned up a few times. The rearrangement uses TRBV11-2 and TRBJ1-1, with D tentatively TRBD1 (6 bases). The V end was cut by 5 bases, the J end by 0 bases, with 13 bases between. Looked up from germline, CDR1 is SGHAT and CDR2 is FQNNGV. This CDR3 has 15 residues. The CDR3 DNA reads as TGTGCCAGCAGCGCAACAACAGGGATGAACACTGAAGCTTTCTTT. Residues: CASSATTGMNTEAFF.

The V call is TRBV5-4, the J call TRBJ1-3, with TRBD1 identical over 7 bases. CDR3 length equals 14 residues. Germline V CDR1 and CDR2: SGHNT, YYREEE (reference sequence). V shed 4 bases and J 9 bases; nucleotides not matched to a gene: 10. The CDR3 DNA reads as TGTGCCAGCAGCCTCGACAGGGTCATTGGCACCATATATTTT. Its translation: CASSLDRVIGTIYF.

This chain connects TRBV7-8 to TRBJ1-1; 10 bases are a match to TRBD1. Germline V lookup: CDR1 SGHVS, CDR2 FQNEAQ. V lost 5 bases and J lost 5; bases outside the gene matches: 8. The length of the CDR3 is 15 residues. For the CDR3, the DNA is TGTGCCAGCAGCCCTCTTGGGGGACAGGGGACTGAAGCTTTCTTT. Encoded protein: CASSPLGGQGTEAFF. Full variable domain (remainder filled in from reference TRBV7-8 and TRBJ1-1): GAGVSQSPRYKVAKRGQDVALRCDPISGHVSLFWYQQALGQGPEFLTYFQNEAQLDKSGLPSDRFFAERPEGSVSTLKIQRTQQEDSAVYLCASSPLGGQGTEAFFGQGTRLTVV.

The chain couples TRBV11-1 to TRBJ2-7, with D possibly TRBD2 on 6 matching bases. This CDR3 spans 16 amino acids. V lost 4 bases to trimming and J lost 4 bases, with 20 bases between them. Germline V lookup: CDR1 SGHAT, CDR2 FQDESV (reference sequence). The CDR3 spells CASSSQDYSLVYEQYF. CDR3 in DNA: TGTGCCAGCAGCTCACAGGACTATTCGCTGGTGTACGAGCAGTACTTC.

The chain joins TRBV30 to TRBJ1-1; D gene ambiguous. The CDR3 has 11 amino acids. V gave up 0 bases and J gave up 7 bases, with 6 bases separating them. Germline CDR1 reads GTSNPN; CDR2 reads SVGIG (reference sequence). The CDR3 nucleotides are TGTGCCTGGAGTGTACTGCATGAAGCTTTCTTT. Translated: CAWSVLHEAFF.

The V and J genes are TRBV7-8 and TRBJ2-2; D is unresolved. V was cut by 1 base and J by 5 bases, with 5 bases left in between. Germline CDR1 SGHVS, CDR2 FQNEAQ. The CDR3 covers 13 residues. CDR3 residues: CASSLDRTGELFF. The DNA of the CDR3 is TGTGCCAGCAGCTTAGATCGTACCGGGGAGCTGTTTTTT.

The CDR3 bases are TGTGCCAGCAGCTTAAACTCCGGGAATAATTCACCCCTCCACTTT. This sequence encodes CASSLNSGNNSPLHF. V is TRBV7-9 and J is TRBJ1-6; D is unresolved. Trimming took 2 bases from V and 5 from J, leaving 10 bases between them. The CDR3 length is 15 residues. CDR1 is SEHNR, CDR2 FQNEAQ, per germline (reference sequence).

The V call is TRBV2, the J call TRBJ2-4, with D perhaps matching TRBD1 (5 bases). The germline V gene has CDR1 SNHLY and CDR2 FYNNEI. V was cut by 5 bases and J by 0 bases, with 14 bases left in between. This CDR3 is built from 16 residues. The CDR3 loop is CASSLDRSIAKNIQYF. Written as DNA, the CDR3 is TGTGCCAGCAGTTTAGACAGATCTATAGCCAAAAACATTCAGTACTTC.

The chain uses TRBV5-1 and TRBJ1-2; the D gene is possibly TRBD1 (5 bases). This CDR3 has 14 residues. V dropped 3 bases and J dropped 3 bases, with 12 bases sitting between them. CDR1 is SGHRS, CDR2 YFSETQ, per germline. CDR3 protein: CASSSAGGDYGYTF. The CDR3, as DNA: TGCGCCAGCAGCTCCGCGGGAGGGGACTATGGCTACACCTTC.

This clone was recorded only once. J is TRBJ1-1 and V is TRBV19, with D uncertain. This CDR3 spans 15 amino acids. Germline V CDR1 and CDR2: LNHDA, SQIVND (reference sequence). V lost 3 bases to trimming and J lost 2 bases, with 13 bases between them. The CDR3, as DNA: TGTGCCAGTAGTATCCGAGGCGGGTTTAACACTGAAGCTTTCTTT. Encoded protein: CASSIRGGFNTEAFF.

This chain connects TRBV21-1 to TRBJ2-3; the table names TRBD1, a call not compared with the DNA. TRBV21-1 corresponds to a pseudogene. The CDR3 spans 16 residues. The CDR3 DNA reads as TGTGCCAGCAGCAAAGAACCCAGGGGTCACACAGATACGCAGTATTTT. Amino acid sequence: CASSKEPRGHTDTQYF.

Only one count was recorded for this clone. This chain joins TRBV5-1 and TRBJ2-3; 7 bases agree with TRBD2. CDR3 length: 18 residues. The germline CDR1 and CDR2 sequences are SGHRS and YFSETQ. V shed 0 bases and J 2 bases; nucleotides not matched to a gene: 12. The CDR3 sequence is CASSLVETSPETTDTQYF. As DNA, the CDR3 is TGCGCCAGCAGCTTGGTGGAGACTAGCCCCGAAACCACAGATACGCAGTATTTT. Variable domain in full (rest from reference TRBV5-1 and TRBJ2-3): KAGVTQTPRYLIKTRGQQVTLSCSPISGHRSVSWYQQTPGQGLQFLFEYFSETQRNKGNFPGRFSGRQFSNSRSEMNVSTLELGDSALYLCASSLVETSPETTDTQYFGPGTRLTVL.

This clone was recorded a few times. This chain joins TRBV15 and TRBJ2-5; TRBD1 is a possible D gene (6 bases). The ends were cut back, 0 bases at V and 5 bases at J, with 13 bases in the middle. This CDR3 has 15 amino acids. Germline V CDR1 and CDR2: LNHNV, YYDKDF (reference sequence). CDR3 sequence: CATSRETGGGETQYF. For the CDR3, the DNA is TGTGCCACCAGCAGAGAGACAGGCGGTGGGGAGACCCAGTACTTC.